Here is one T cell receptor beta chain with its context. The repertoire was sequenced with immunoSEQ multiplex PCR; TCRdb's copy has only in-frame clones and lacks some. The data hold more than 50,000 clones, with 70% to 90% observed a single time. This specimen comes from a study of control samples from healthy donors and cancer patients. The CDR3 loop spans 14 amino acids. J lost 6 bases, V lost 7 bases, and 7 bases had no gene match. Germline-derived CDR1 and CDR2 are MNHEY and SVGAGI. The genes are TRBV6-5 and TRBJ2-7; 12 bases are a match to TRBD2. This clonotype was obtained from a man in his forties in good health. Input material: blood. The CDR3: CASNRLAGEGEQYF. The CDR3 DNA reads TGTGCCAGCAACCGACTAGCGGGAGAAGGCGAGCAGTACTTC.